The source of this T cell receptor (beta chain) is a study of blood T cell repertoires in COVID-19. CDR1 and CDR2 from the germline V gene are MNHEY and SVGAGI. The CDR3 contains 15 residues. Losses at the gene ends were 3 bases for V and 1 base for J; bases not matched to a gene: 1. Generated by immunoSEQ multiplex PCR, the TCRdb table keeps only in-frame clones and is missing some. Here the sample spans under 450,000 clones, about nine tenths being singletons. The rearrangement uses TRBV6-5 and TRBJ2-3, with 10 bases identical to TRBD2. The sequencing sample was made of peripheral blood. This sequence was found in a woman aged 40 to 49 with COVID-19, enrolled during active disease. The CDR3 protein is CASSYLAGGTDTQYF. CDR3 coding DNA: TGTGCCAGCAGTTATCTAGCGGGAGGCACAGATACGCAGTATTTT.